The sequence of this TCR beta chain was determined in a study of cytomegalovirus exposure and HLA in healthy donors. It was with 60 Vbeta and 13 Jbeta primers that the PCR ran. Using immunoSEQ multiplex PCR, the repertoire was profiled, and TCRdb retains in-frame clones only, with some absent. The table includes 150,000 to 250,000 clones, more than 65% detected once. Trimming cost V 6 bases and J 1 base; bases outside gene matches: 0. The CDR3 sequence is 13 residues long. Germline CDR1 reads ENHRY; CDR2 reads SYGVKD. Study conclusions and caveats: The authors later found HLA-associated TCR beta chains more clonally expanded than equally common others. Productive rates of about 87% or about 30% were seen for most TCR beta V segments in an earlier analysis.

Note on this clone: What it binds is not known.

What was sequenced was PBMCs. This receptor was obtained from a girl aged 5-17 years in good health and CMV-seropositive. This chain links TRBV10-3 with TRBJ1-3, with TRBD1 identical over 7 bases. CDR3: CAIRTGSGNTIYF. Written as DNA, the CDR3 is TGTGCCATCAGGACAGGGTCTGGAAACACCATATATTTT.